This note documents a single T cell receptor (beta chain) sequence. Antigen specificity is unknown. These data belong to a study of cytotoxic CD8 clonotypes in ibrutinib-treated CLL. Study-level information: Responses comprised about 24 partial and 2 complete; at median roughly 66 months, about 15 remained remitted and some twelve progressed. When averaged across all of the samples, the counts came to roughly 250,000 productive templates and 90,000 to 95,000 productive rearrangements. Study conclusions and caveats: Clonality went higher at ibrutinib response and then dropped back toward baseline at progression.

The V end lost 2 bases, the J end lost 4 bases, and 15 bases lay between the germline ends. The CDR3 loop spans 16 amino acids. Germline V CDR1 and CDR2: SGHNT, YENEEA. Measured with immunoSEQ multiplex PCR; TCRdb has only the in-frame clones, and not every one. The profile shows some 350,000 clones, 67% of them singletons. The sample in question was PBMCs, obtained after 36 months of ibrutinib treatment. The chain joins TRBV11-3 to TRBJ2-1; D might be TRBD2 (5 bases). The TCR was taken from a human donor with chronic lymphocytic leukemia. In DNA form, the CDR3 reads TGTGCCAGCAGCTTAAATAGCGTCCGTGGGTACAATGAGCAGTTCTTC. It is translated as CASSLNSVRGYNEQFF.